Shown below are 4 T cell receptor beta chains from a single sample sequenced in a study of cytomegalovirus exposure and HLA in healthy donors. A multiplex PCR was run with 60 Vbeta primers and 13 Jbeta primers. Produced via immunoSEQ multiplex PCR; TCRdb's table is partial and in-frame only. The sample contains 150,000 to 180,000 clones, roughly 77% of which appear only once. The sequenced material came from PBMCs. The receptors were sampled from a man aged 25-45 years in good health and CMV-seropositive.

This chain links TRBV28 with TRBJ1-1; no reliable D call. CDR1 and CDR2 from the germline V gene are MDHEN and SYDVKM. The V gene lost 5 bases and the J gene lost 0 bases, with 10 bases spanning the gap. There are 14 residues in the CDR3. The CDR3 coding sequence is TGTGCCAGCAGTGTAGGAGAAATGAACACTGAAGCTTTCTTT. Its translation: CASSVGEMNTEAFF.

This clone came up a few times. The V call is TRBV29-1, the J call TRBJ2-1; D perhaps matches TRBD2 (5 bases). This CDR3 spans 11 amino acids. V was trimmed by 0 bases and J by 14 bases, leaving 11 bases between them. From germline, CDR1 is SQVTM and CDR2 ANQGSEA. The DNA for the CDR3 is TGCAGCGTTGAAGAAACCCCAGCGGAGTTCTTC. This translates into CSVEETPAEFF.

This chain links TRBV18 with TRBJ1-1, with D perhaps TRBD1 (5 bases). This CDR3 spans 12 amino acids. Germline V gene lookup returns CDR1 KGHSH and CDR2 LQKENI. Deletions cut 1 base from V and 8 bases from J, with 8 bases between. The chain's CDR3 is CASSPLQGEAFF. Written as DNA, the CDR3 is TGTGCCAGCTCACCACTCCAGGGAGAAGCTTTCTTT.

The sample holds one count of this clone. The same CDR3 also results from other DNA sequences found in this sample. The chain is built from TRBV27 and TRBJ2-7, with a tentative D call TRBD1 (6 bases). V was trimmed by 2 bases and J by 3 bases, leaving 8 bases between them. The CDR3 is made up of 13 amino acids. Germline V lookup: CDR1 MNHEY, CDR2 SMNVEV (reference sequence). The CDR3 loop reads CASSLQGFYEQYF. The CDR3 DNA reads as TGTGCCAGCAGTTTACAGGGGTTCTACGAGCAGTACTTC.